This TCR beta chain appears in the sequencing data of a study of control samples from healthy donors and cancer patients. The CDR3 totals 15 residues. Germline assignment: CDR1 SGHRS and CDR2 YFSETQ. The V end lost 4 bases, the J end lost 3 bases, and 14 bases lay between the germline ends. The protocol was immunoSEQ multiplex PCR, while the TCRdb copy is restricted to in-frame clones and leaves out a portion. This table holds around 67,000 clones, roughly 87% found once. The origin of this receptor is a man aged 55 to 70 with colorectal cancer. The sample comprised PBMCs. The chain combines TRBV5-1 with TRBJ1-5; no clear D. The CDR3 here is CASSKEGYSNQPQHF. CDR3 DNA: TGCGCCAGCAGCAAAGAAGGCTACTCCAATCAGCCCCAGCATTTT.